What follows are 28 T cell receptor beta chains derived from one specimen sequenced in a study of cytomegalovirus exposure and HLA in healthy donors (dated by TCRdb to about 2017). Library prep was done by the immunoSEQ multiplex PCR assay. A mixture of 60 forward primers for TCR Vbeta segments and 13 reverse primers for TCR Jbeta segments was used in the multiplex PCR. TCRdb's version of the immuneACCESS table is confined to in-frame rearrangements and falls short of the full clone set. An unresolved V gene accounts for under half of the shortfall where checked; the remainder is of unknown origin. This sample lists around 170,000 clones; about 85% were detected once. The ten biggest clones cover over 3.5% of the sample. The specimen was PBMCs. The source of these receptors is a man in his fifties or sixties in good health and CMV-seronegative.

The gene calls are TRBV15 and TRBJ1-1, with 12 bases identical to TRBD1. The CDR3 has 16 amino acids. V was clipped by 2 bases and J by 4 bases; unmatched bases: 5. Germline V gives CDR1 LNHNV, CDR2 YYDKDF (reference sequence). CDR3 sequence: CATSRPGTGGVTEAFF. The CDR3 bases are TGTGCCACCAGCAGACCCGGGACAGGGGGCGTCACTGAAGCTTTCTTT. The full variable domain, rest sourced from reference TRBV15 and TRBJ1-1, is DAMVIQNPRYQVTQFGKPVTLSCSQTLNHNVMYWYQQKSSQAPKLLFHYYDKDFNNEADTPDNFQSRRPNTSFCFLDIRSPGLGDTAMYLCATSRPGTGGVTEAFFGQGTRLTVV.

The CDR3 nucleotides read TGTGCCAGCTCCCTCGACAGGGCTAGCTCTGGGGCCAACGTCCTGACTTTC. Translating it yields CASSLDRASSGANVLTF. V and J are TRBV18 and TRBJ2-6; 7 positions match TRBD1. The J segment lost 0 bases and the V segment lost 6 bases, leaving 8 bases of the junction unmatched. Per the germline V gene, CDR1 is KGHSH and CDR2 is LQKENI. The CDR3 loop spans 17 amino acids.

V is TRBV4-3 and J is TRBJ1-1; a weak D match, TRBD1 (5 bases). With 0 bases removed from V and 12 bases from J, the gap between germline ends came to 20 bases. From germline, CDR1 is LGHNA and CDR2 YSLEER. The CDR3 totals 15 residues. CDR3 amino acids: CASSQDFGGIVITFF. For the CDR3, the DNA is TGCGCCAGCAGCCAAGATTTCGGGGGGATCGTGATAACTTTCTTT.

This clone was found a few times. The chain uses TRBV5-5 and TRBJ2-7, with D perhaps TRBD2 (5 bases). This CDR3 region has 15 residues. Germline V gene sequence: CDR1 SGHKS, CDR2 YYEKEE (reference sequence). Trimming took 5 bases from V and 3 from J, leaving 18 bases between them. The CDR3 region has the DNA TGTGCCAGCAGTACACGCTTCGACCGGGACTACGAGCAGTACTTC. It specifies CASSTRFDRDYEQYF.

In its sample, this clone was seen once. This CDR3 is CASSPGTRHLSGNTIYF. CDR3 bases: TGTGCCAGTAGTCCAGGGACAAGGCACCTCTCTGGAAACACCATATATTTT. The chain joins TRBV19 to TRBJ1-3; D might be TRBD1 (6 bases). The CDR3 sequence is 17 residues long. Trimming stripped 5 bases from V and 0 bases from J, with 17 bases between. The germline CDR1 and CDR2 sequences are LNHDA and SQIVND (reference sequence).

The CDR3 sequence: CASSVRGGPSGANVLTF. The CDR3, as DNA: TGCGCCAGCAGCGTGAGGGGGGGCCCCTCCGGGGCCAACGTCCTGACTTTC. This rearrangement joins TRBV5-1 to TRBJ2-6; a possible D gene is TRBD2 (7 bases). Germline-derived CDR1 and CDR2 are SGHRS and YFSETQ. Trimming took 4 bases from V and 4 from J, leaving 18 bases between them. The CDR3 is 17 amino acids.

This rearrangement joins TRBV5-5 to TRBJ2-7; unclear D gene. CDR1 SGHKS and CDR2 YYEKEE come from the germline V gene (reference sequence). The length of the CDR3 is 14 residues. V lost 3 bases, J lost 0 bases, and 10 bases lay in between. This CDR3 is CASSSISSSYEQYF. CDR3 in DNA: TGTGCCAGCAGCTCGATCTCTAGCTCCTACGAGCAGTACTTC.

This chain connects TRBV7-9 to TRBJ2-5; possibly TRBD2 for D (5 bases). Germline lookup yields CDR1 SEHNR and CDR2 FQNEAQ (reference sequence). The CDR3 is 13 residues long. The CDR3 protein is CSLDRGPQETQYF. CDR3 bases: TGTTCCTTAGACCGGGGTCCGCAAGAGACCCAGTACTTC.

The chain combines TRBV14 with TRBJ1-2, with 7 bases that match TRBD1. Per germline, CDR1 SGHDN and CDR2 FVKESK. Trimming took 2 bases from V and 6 from J; bases not matched to a gene: 9. The CDR3 runs 15 residues. The CDR3 region has the DNA TGTGCCAGCAGCCAATTTTTGCTAGGGGGCGATGGCTACACCTTC. Its protein product is CASSQFLLGGDGYTF.

V and J are TRBV4-3 and TRBJ1-2, with D perhaps matching TRBD1 (5 bases). This CDR3 is built from 14 residues. Per germline, CDR1 LGHNA and CDR2 YSLEER. Trimming stripped 0 bases from V and 8 bases from J, with 13 bases between. The CDR3 coding sequence is TGCGCCAGCAGCCAAGATTTGGGGCTCCCGGGCTACACCTTC. This sequence encodes CASSQDLGLPGYTF.

A few counts support this clone. The chain carries TRBV30 and TRBJ2-1, with D maybe TRBD2 (5 bases). Germline V gives CDR1 GTSNPN, CDR2 SVGIG (reference sequence). This CDR3 contains 14 residues. Trimming stripped 3 bases from V and 4 bases from J, with 13 bases between. The CDR3 region is CAWRIQRGYNEQFF. The DNA for the CDR3 is TGTGCCTGGAGGATTCAGCGAGGGTACAATGAGCAGTTCTTC.

In its sample, this clone was seen a few times. V is TRBV7-9 and J is TRBJ1-2, with 7 bases lining up with TRBD1. CDR3 length: 14 amino acids. V was pared by 5 bases and J by 4 bases, with 7 bases of the junction left unmatched. CDR1 is SEHNR and CDR2 is FQNEAQ in the germline V gene (reference sequence). The CDR3 nucleotides read TGTGCCAGCAGCCAACAGGGGTATGGCTATGGCTACACCTTC. It yields the protein CASSQQGYGYGYTF.

The rearrangement links TRBV11-3 to TRBJ2-1; D may be TRBD1 (6 bases). From germline, CDR1 is SGHNT and CDR2 YENEEA. The ends were cut back, 3 bases at V and 7 bases at J, with 16 bases in the middle. The CDR3 is 15 residues long. CDR3 protein: CASSFGGGQENEQFF. As DNA, the CDR3 is TGTGCCAGCAGCTTTGGTGGGGGCCAAGAGAATGAGCAGTTCTTC. Supplemented by reference TRBV11-3 and TRBJ2-1, the full variable domain reads EAGVVQSPRYKIIEKKQPVAFWCNPISGHNTLYWYLQNLGQGPELLIRYENEEAVDDSQLPKDRFSAERLKGVDSTLKIQPAELGDSAVYLCASSFGGGQENEQFFGPGTRLTVL.

J is TRBJ2-2 and V is TRBV30; unclear D gene. The CDR3 contains 14 residues. The germline gives CDR1 GTSNPN, CDR2 SVGIG (reference sequence). The ends were cut back, 2 bases at V and 5 bases at J, with 12 bases in the middle. As DNA, the CDR3 is TGTGCCTGGAGTAAAGAGAGGAGTACCGGGGAGCTGTTTTTT. Its protein is CAWSKERSTGELFF. Filled out from reference TRBV30 and TRBJ2-2, the complete variable domain reads SQTIHQWPATLVQPVGSPLSLECTVEGTSNPNLYWYRQAAGRGLQLLFYSVGIGQISSEVPQNLSASRPQDRQFILSSKKLLLSDSGFYLCAWSKERSTGELFFGEGSRLTVL.

The chain links TRBV13 to TRBJ1-1; no definite D call. Germline V CDR1 and CDR2: PRHDT, FYEKMQ (reference sequence). Trimming pared 0 bases from V and 0 bases from J, leaving 5 bases between. The length of the CDR3 is 14 residues. This CDR3 is CASSLGPMNTEAFF. DNA for the CDR3: TGTGCCAGCAGCTTAGGACCTATGAACACTGAAGCTTTCTTT.

J is TRBJ2-1 and V is TRBV4-2; TRBD2 matches 9 bases. The CDR3 sequence is 19 residues long. The V segment lost 5 bases and the J segment 0 bases; nucleotides outside the gene matches: 14. Germline V gene sequence: CDR1 LGHNA, CDR2 YNFKEQ. CDR3 amino acids: CASSRRLAGNRFSYNEQFF. The CDR3 DNA sequence: TGTGCCAGCAGCAGGCGGCTAGCGGGGAACCGATTCTCCTACAATGAGCAGTTCTTC.

The rearrangement links TRBV6-5 to TRBJ2-7; 11 bases are a match to TRBD2. With 6 bases clipped from V and 6 bases from J, the junction kept 7 bases outside the gene matches. This CDR3 spans 14 amino acids. Germline V CDR1 and CDR2: MNHEY, SVGAGI. Here the CDR3 reads CASRLAGGLSEQYF. The CDR3 region has the DNA TGTGCCAGCAGGCTAGCGGGGGGTCTCTCCGAGCAGTACTTC.

This chain connects TRBV10-2 to TRBJ1-5; 7 nucleotides agree with TRBD1. V was pared by 5 bases and J by 5 bases, with 6 bases of the junction left unmatched. CDR1 WSHSY and CDR2 SAAADI come from the germline V gene. This CDR3 contains 14 residues. CDR3 sequence: CASSYRGSDQPQHF. The CDR3 coding sequence is TGCGCCAGCAGTTACAGGGGTTCGGATCAGCCCCAGCATTTT.

The chain employs TRBV27 and TRBJ1-1; tentatively, D is TRBD1 (5 bases). The germline V gene has CDR1 MNHEY and CDR2 SMNVEV (reference sequence). This CDR3 has 12 residues. The V and J ends lost 6 bases and 4 bases respectively, with 9 bases between them. Written as DNA, the CDR3 is TGTGCCAGCAGCCGGGGGAGCACTGAAGCTTTCTTT. Translated: CASSRGSTEAFF.

The chain combines TRBV14 with TRBJ2-7; 7 nucleotides match TRBD1. The V segment lost 6 bases and the J segment 0 bases; nucleotides outside the gene matches: 8. The CDR3 loop spans 15 amino acids. From germline, CDR1 is SGHDN and CDR2 FVKESK. CDR3 loop: CASRHRDSSSYEQYF. CDR3 DNA: TGTGCCAGCAGACACAGGGACAGTAGCTCCTACGAGCAGTACTTC.

The chain combines TRBV2 with TRBJ2-7, with TRBD1 as a possible D gene (5 bases). CDR1 is SNHLY, CDR2 FYNNEI, per germline. CDR3 length: 15 amino acids. V was trimmed by 6 bases and J by 7 bases, leaving 22 bases between them. CDR3 region: CASRETGRGTWEQYF. CDR3 DNA: TGTGCCAGCAGGGAAACAGGTAGAGGAACGTGGGAGCAGTACTTC.

The CDR3, as DNA: TGCGCCAGCAGCCAAGACGATCGAGTGGCAGGGGGTACCGGGGAGCTGTTTTTT. Its translation: CASSQDDRVAGGTGELFF. The V call is TRBV4-3, the J call TRBJ2-2, with 7 bases aligning to TRBD1. The CDR3 is made up of 18 amino acids. V dropped 0 bases and J dropped 5; count of bases not matched to a gene: 12. The germline CDR1 and CDR2 sequences are LGHNA and YSLEER.

This clone turned up a few times. The J gene is TRBJ1-2, the V gene TRBV7-9; 8 positions match TRBD1. The ends lost 5 bases at V and 6 bases at J; junction bases unmatched: 8. This CDR3 contains 14 residues. Germline-derived CDR1 and CDR2 are SEHNR and FQNEAQ (reference sequence). For the CDR3, the DNA is TGTGCCAGCAGCCCGAGAGAGACAGGGGATGGCTACACCTTC. Protein product: CASSPRETGDGYTF.

The chain uses TRBV23-1 and TRBJ1-6, with TRBD1 matching over 9 bases. TRBV23-1 is noted as an ORF with a role that remains uncertain. This CDR3 is 19 amino acids long. After removal of 2 bases from V and 7 bases from J, the junction contained 15 bases not matched to a gene. The CDR3 nucleotides read TGCGCCAGCAGTCAAAGGGGACAGGGCGCGAATTATCCAAATTCACCCCTCCACTTT. This gives the protein CASSQRGQGANYPNSPLHF.

This chain connects TRBV12-5 to TRBJ2-7; D call uncertain. The CDR3 runs 18 residues. Trimming took off 7 bases at V and 4 bases at J, with 29 bases between the two ends. Germline V CDR1 and CDR2: LGHNT, FRNRAP. The CDR3 DNA sequence: TGTGCTAGTGTTCTCTCCAAGGAAGCGATTAGTGAGAGTTACGAGCAGTACTTC. This gives the protein CASVLSKEAISESYEQYF.

V is TRBV5-1 and J is TRBJ2-5; 7 nucleotides agree with TRBD1. V lost 4 bases, J lost 2 bases, and 5 bases stayed unmatched. The CDR3 is 14 residues long. Germline V CDR1 and CDR2: SGHRS, YFSETQ. The CDR3 spells CASSQGQKQETQYF. The CDR3 nucleotides read TGCGCCAGCAGCCAGGGACAGAAACAAGAGACCCAGTACTTC.

This clone was found once. The genes are TRBV7-2 and TRBJ2-2; D possibly corresponds to TRBD1 (6 bases). Germline lookup yields CDR1 SGHTA and CDR2 FQGNSA. The V gene lost 3 bases and the J gene lost 4 bases, with 9 bases spanning the gap. The CDR3 covers 14 residues. DNA for the CDR3: TGTGCCAGCAGCTTTGTACAGGGCACCGGGGAGCTGTTTTTT. It specifies CASSFVQGTGELFF.

This chain connects TRBV5-1 to TRBJ2-7, with D possibly TRBD2 on 5 matching bases. Germline V CDR1 and CDR2: SGHRS, YFSETQ. Trimming stripped 4 bases from V and 0 bases from J, with 14 bases between. The CDR3 extends over 15 amino acids. CDR3 bases: TGCGCCAGCAGCCCCGGACTTTGGAGCTCCTACGAGCAGTACTTC. The encoded protein is CASSPGLWSSYEQYF.